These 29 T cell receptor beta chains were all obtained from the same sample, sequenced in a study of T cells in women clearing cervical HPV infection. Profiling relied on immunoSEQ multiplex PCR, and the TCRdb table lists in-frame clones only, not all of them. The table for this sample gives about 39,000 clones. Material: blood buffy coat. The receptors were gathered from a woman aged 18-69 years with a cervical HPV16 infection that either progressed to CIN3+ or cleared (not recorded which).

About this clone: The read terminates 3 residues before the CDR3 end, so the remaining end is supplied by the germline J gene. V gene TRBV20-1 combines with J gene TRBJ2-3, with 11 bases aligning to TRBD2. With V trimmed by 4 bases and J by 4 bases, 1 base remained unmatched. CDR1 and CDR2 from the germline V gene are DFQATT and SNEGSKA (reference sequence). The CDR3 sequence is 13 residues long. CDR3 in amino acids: CSATGLAADTQYF. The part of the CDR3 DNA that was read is TGCAGTGCTACGGGACTAGCGGCAGATACG.

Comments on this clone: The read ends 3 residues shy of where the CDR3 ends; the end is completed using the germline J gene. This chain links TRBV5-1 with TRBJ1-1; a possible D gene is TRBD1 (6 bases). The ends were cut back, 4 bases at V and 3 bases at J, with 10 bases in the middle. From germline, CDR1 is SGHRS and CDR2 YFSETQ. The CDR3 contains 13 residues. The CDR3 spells CASSARQDTEAFF. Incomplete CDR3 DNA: TGCGCCAGCAGCGCACGACAGGACACTGAA.

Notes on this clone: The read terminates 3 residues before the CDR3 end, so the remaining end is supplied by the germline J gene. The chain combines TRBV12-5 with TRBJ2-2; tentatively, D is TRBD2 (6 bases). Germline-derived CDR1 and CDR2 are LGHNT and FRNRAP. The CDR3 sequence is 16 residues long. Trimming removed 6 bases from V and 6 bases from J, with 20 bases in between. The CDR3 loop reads CASGTVVGLVAGELFF. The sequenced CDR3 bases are TGTGCTAGTGGAACGGTGGTGGGACTCGTCGCCGGGGAG.

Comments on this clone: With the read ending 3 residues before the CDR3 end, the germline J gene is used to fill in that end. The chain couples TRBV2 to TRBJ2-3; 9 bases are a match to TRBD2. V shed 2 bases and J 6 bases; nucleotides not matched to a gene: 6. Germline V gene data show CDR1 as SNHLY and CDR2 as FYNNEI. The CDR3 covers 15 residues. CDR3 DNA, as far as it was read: TGTGCCAGCAGTGAATTAGCGGGGGCGGGGGATACG. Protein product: CASSELAGAGDT. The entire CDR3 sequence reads CASSELAGAGDTQYF.

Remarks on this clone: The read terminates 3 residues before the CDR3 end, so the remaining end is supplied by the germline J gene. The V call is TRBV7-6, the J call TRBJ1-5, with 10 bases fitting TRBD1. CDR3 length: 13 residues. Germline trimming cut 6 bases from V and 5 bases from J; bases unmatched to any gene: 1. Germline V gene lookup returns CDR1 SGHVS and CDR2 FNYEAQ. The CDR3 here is CASSGTGDQPQHF. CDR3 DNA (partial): TGTGCCAGCAGTGGGACAGGGGATCAGCCC.

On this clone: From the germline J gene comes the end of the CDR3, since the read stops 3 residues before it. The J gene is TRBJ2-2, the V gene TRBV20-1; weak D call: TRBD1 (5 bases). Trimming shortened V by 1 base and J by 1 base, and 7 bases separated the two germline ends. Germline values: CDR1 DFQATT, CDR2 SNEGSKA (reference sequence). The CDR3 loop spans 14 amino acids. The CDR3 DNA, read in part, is TGCAGTGCTAGAGCTGACAGGAACACCGGGGAG. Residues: CSARADRNTGE. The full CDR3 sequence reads CSARADRNTGELFF.

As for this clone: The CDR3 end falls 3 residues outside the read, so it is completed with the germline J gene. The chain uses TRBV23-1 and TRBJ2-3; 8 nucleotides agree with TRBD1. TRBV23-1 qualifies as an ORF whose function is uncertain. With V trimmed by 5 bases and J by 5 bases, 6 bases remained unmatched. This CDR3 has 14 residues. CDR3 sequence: CASSSQGVEDTQYF. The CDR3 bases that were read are TGCGCCAGCAGTTCACAGGGGGTGGAAGATACG.

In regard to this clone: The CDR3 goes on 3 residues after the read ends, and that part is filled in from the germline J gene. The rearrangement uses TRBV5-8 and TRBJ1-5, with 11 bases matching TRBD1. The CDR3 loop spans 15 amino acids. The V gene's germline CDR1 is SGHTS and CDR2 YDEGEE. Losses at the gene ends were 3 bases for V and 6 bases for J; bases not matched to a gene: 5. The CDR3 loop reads CASSSLDRGLQPQHF. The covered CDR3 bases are TGTGCCAGCAGCTCGCTGGACAGGGGGCTTCAGCCC.

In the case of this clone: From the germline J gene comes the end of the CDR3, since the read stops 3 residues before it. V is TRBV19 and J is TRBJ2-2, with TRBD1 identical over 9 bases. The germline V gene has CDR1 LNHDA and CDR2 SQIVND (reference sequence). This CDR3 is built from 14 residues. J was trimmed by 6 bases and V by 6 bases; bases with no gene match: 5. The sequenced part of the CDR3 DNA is TGTGCCAGTAGGTCCCGACAGGGGGCCGGGGAG. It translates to CASRSRQGAGE. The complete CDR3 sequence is CASRSRQGAGELFF.

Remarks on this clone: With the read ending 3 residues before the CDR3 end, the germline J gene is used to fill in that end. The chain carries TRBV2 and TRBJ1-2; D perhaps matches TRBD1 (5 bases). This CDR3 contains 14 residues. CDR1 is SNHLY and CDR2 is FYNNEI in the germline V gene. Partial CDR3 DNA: TGTGCCAGCAGTGAGGGTGAGGGGTCGGGCGGC. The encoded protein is CASSEGEGSGG. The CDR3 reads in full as CASSEGEGSGGYTF.

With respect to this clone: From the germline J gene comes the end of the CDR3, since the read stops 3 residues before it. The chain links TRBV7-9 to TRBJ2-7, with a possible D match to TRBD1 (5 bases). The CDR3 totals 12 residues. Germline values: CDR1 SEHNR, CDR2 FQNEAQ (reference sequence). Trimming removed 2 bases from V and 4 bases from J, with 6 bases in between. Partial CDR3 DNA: TGTGCCAGCAGCTTACAGGGTTACGAG. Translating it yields CASSLQGYE. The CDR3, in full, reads CASSLQGYEQYF.

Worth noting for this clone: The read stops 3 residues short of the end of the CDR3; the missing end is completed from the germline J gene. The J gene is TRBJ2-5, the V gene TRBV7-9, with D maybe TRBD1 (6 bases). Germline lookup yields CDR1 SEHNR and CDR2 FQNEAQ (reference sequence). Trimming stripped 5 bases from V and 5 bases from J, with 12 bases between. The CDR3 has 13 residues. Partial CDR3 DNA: TGTGCCAGCAGCCGGACAGACCTGGAGACC. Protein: CASSRTDLET. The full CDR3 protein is CASSRTDLETQYF.

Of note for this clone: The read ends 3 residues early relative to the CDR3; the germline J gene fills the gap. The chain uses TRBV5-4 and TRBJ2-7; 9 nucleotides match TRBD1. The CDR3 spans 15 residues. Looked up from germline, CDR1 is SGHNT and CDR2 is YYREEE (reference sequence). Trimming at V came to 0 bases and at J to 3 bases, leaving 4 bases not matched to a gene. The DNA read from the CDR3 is TGTGCCAGCAGCTTGGGGGGACAGGGCTTCTACGAG. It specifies CASSLGGQGFYE. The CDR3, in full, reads CASSLGGQGFYEQYF.

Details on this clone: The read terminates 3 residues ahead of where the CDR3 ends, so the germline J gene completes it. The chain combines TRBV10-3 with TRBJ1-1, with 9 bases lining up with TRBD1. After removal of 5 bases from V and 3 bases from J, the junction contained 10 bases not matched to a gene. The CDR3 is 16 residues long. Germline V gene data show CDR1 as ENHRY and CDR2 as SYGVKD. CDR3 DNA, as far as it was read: TGTGCCATCAGTCCTGGGACAGGGTCCGGGGACACTGAA. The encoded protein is CAISPGTGSGDTE. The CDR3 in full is CAISPGTGSGDTEAFF.

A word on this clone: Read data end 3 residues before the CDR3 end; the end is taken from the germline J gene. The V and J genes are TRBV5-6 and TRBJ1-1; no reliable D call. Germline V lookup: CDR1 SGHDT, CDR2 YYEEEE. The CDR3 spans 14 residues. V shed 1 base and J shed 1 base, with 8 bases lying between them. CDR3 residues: CASSLRHSNTEAFF. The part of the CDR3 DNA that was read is TGTGCCAGCAGCTTGCGACACTCGAACACTGAA. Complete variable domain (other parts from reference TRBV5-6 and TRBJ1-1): DAGVTQSPTHLIKTRGQQVTLRCSPKSGHDTVSWYQQALGQGPQFIFQYYEEEERQRGNFPDRFSGHQFPNYSSELNVNALLLGDSALYLCASSLRHSNTEAFFGQGTRLTVV.

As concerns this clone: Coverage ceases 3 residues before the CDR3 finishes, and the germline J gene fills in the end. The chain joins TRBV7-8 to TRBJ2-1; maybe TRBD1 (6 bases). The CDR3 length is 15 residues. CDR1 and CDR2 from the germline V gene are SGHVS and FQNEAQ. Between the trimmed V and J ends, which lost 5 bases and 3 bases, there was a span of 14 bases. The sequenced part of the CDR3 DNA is TGTGCCAGCAGCCAGGGACAATATTTCTACAATGAG. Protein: CASSQGQYFYNE. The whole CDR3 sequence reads CASSQGQYFYNEQFF.

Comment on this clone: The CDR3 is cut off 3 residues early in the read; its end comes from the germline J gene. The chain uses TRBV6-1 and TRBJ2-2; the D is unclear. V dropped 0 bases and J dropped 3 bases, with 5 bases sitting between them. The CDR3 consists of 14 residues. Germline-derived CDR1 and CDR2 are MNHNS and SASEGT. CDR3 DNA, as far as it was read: TGTGCCAGCAGTGAAGCGCGCCACACCGGGGAG. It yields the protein CASSEARHTGE. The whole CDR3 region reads CASSEARHTGELFF.

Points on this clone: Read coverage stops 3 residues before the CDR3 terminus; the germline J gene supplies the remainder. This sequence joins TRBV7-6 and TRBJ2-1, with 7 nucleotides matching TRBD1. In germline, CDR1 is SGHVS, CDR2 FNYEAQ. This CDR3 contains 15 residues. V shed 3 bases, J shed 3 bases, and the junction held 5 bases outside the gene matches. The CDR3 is CASSLGTVGYNEQFF. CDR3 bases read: TGTGCCAGCAGCTTGGGGACAGTGGGCTACAATGAG.

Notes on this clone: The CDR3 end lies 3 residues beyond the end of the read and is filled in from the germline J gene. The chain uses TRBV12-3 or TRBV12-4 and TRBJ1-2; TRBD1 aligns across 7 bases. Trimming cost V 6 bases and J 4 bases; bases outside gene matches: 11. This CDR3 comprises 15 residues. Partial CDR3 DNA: TGTGCCAGCAGCCCCCAGGGACAGTCCGGCTATGGC. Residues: CASSPQGQSGYG. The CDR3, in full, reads CASSPQGQSGYGYTF.

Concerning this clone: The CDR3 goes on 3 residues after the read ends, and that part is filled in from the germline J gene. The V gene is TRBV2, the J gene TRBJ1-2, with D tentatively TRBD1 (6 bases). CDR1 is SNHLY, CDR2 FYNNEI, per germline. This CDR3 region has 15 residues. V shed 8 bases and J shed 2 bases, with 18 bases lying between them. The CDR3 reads CASLVGSGENYGYTF. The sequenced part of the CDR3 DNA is TGTGCCAGCCTGGTAGGGTCAGGGGAGAACTATGGC. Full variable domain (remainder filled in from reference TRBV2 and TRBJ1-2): EPEVTQTPSHQVTQMGQEVILRCVPISNHLYFYWYRQILGQKVEFLVSFYNNEISEKSEIFDDQFSVERPDGSNFTLKIRSTKLEDSAMYFCASLVGSGENYGYTFGSGTRLTVV.

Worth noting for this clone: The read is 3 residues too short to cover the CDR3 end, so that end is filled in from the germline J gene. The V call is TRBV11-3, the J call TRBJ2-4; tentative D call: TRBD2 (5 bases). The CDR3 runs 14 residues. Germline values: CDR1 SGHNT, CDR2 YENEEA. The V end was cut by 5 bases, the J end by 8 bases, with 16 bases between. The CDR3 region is CASSRRALGDIQYF. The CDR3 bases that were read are TGTGCCAGCAGCCGGCGGGCCCTCGGGGACATT.

The CDR3 DNA, read in part, is TGCGCCAGCAGCGCTGCTCGGGATACG. It yields the protein CASSAARDT. The complete CDR3 reads CASSAARDTQYF. The rearrangement uses TRBV5-1 and TRBJ2-3; D remains ambiguous. The read is 3 residues too short to cover the CDR3 end, so that end is filled in from the germline J gene. Germline V gene sequence: CDR1 SGHRS, CDR2 YFSETQ. This CDR3 comprises 12 residues. V lost 4 bases to trimming and J lost 6 bases, with 9 bases between them.

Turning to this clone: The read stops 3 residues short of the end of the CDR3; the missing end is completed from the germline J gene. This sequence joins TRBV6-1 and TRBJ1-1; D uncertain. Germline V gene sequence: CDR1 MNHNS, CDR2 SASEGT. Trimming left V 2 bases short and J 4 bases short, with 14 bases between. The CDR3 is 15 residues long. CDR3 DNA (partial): TGTGCCAGCAGTGAACCCAATGCAGGCTCCACTGAA. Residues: CASSEPNAGSTE. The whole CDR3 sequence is CASSEPNAGSTEAFF.

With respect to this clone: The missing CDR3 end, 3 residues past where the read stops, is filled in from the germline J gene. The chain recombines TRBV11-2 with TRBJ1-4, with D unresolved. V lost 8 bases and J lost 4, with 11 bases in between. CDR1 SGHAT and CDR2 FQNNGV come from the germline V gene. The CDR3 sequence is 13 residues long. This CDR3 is CASRSTVNEKLFF. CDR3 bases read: TGTGCCAGCCGGTCCACAGTTAATGAAAAA.

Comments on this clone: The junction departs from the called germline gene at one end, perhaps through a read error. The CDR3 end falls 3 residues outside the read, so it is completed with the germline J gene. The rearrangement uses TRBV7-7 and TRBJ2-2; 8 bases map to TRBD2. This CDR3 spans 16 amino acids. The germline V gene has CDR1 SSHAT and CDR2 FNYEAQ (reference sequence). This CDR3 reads CASSLASGGNTGELFF. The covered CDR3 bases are TGTGCTAGCAGCTTAGCGAGCGGGGGGAACACCGGGGAG.

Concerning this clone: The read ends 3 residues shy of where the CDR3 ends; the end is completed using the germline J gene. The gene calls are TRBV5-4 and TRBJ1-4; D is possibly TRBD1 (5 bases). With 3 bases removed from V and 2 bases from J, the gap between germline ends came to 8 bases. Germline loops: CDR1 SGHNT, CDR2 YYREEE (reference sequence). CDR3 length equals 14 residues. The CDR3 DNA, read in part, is TGTGCCAGCAGCTCGGACATGACTAATGAAAAA. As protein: CASSSDMTNEK. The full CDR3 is CASSSDMTNEKLFF.

The CDR3 is CASRKGAAELFF. Partial CDR3 DNA: TGTGCCAGTAGAAAGGGGGCGGCGGAG. The chain links TRBV19 to TRBJ2-2; 7 bases are shared with TRBD1. The read falls 3 residues short of the CDR3 end, and the missing part is taken from the germline J gene. The V gene end was trimmed by 6 bases and the J gene end by 10 bases; junction bases not matched to a gene: 5. This CDR3 is 12 amino acids long. Germline V lookup: CDR1 LNHDA, CDR2 SQIVND (reference sequence).

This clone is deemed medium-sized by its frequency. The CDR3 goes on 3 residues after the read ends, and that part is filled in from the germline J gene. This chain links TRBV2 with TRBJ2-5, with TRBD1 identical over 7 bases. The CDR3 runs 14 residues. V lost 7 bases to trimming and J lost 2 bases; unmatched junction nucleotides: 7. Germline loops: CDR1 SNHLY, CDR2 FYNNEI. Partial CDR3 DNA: TGTGCCAGCAAACCCGGGACAGTACAAGAGACC. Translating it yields CASKPGTVQET. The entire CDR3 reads CASKPGTVQETQYF. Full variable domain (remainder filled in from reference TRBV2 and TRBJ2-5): EPEVTQTPSHQVTQMGQEVILRCVPISNHLYFYWYRQILGQKVEFLVSFYNNEISEKSEIFDDQFSVERPDGSNFTLKIRSTKLEDSAMYFCASKPGTVQETQYFGPGTRLLVL.

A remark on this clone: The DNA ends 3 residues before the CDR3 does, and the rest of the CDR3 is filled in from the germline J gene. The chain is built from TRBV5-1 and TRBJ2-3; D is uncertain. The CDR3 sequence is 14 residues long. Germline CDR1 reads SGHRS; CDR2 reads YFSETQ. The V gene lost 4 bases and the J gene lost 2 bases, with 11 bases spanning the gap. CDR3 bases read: TGCGCCAGCAGCACCTCTAAACCCACAGATACG. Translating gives CASSTSKPTDT. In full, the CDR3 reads CASSTSKPTDTQYF.